The clone carrying this TCR beta chain was seen only a few times. The antigen remains undetermined. This sample was included in a study of CD8 T cells in Susac syndrome. The CDR3 sequence is 13 residues long. Trimming cost V 3 bases and J 1 base, with 6 bases left between them. Per germline, CDR1 SQVTM and CDR2 ANQGSEA. From blood CD8+ and CD4+ T cells, the TCR beta chain was sequenced. FACS was used to enrich TEMRA cells, whereas the CD8+ and CD4+ T cells were obtained by negative isolation. The study, taken as a whole, reports: The study's TCR sequencing and HLA analysis covered a relatively small number of individuals, and the study acknowledged this.

Random hexamers were used to reverse transcribe the RNA input (about 0.5 to 1 ug). Across 54 Vbeta and 13 Jbeta, immunoSEQ multiplex PCR amplified TCR beta CDR3. From the immunoSEQ multiplex PCR reads, TCRdb called clonotypes with MiXCR, one entry per CDR3 protein. Of fewer than 200,000 distinct CDR3 sequences listed, approximately 93% are singletons. This chain links TRBV29-1 with TRBJ2-2; maybe TRBD2 (5 bases). Sequencing input: CD4+ T cells from PBMCs. The receptor's source is a human donor in good health. Written as DNA, the CDR3 is TGCAGCGTTGACCGGGGGAACACCGGGGAGCTGTTTTTT. It specifies CSVDRGNTGELFF.